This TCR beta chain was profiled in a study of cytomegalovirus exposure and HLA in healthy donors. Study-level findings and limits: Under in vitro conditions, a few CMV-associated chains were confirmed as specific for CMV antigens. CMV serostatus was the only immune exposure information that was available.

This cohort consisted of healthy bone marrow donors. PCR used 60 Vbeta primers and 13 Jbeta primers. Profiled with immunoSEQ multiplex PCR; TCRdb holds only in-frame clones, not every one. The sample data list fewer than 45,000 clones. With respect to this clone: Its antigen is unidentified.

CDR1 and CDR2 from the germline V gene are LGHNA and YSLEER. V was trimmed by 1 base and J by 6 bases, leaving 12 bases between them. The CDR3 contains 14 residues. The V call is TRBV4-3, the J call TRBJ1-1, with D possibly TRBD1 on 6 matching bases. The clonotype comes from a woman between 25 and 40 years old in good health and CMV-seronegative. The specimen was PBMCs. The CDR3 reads CASSQGGPLPEAFF. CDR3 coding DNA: TGCGCCAGCAGCCAAGGGGGGCCCCTCCCTGAAGCTTTCTTT.